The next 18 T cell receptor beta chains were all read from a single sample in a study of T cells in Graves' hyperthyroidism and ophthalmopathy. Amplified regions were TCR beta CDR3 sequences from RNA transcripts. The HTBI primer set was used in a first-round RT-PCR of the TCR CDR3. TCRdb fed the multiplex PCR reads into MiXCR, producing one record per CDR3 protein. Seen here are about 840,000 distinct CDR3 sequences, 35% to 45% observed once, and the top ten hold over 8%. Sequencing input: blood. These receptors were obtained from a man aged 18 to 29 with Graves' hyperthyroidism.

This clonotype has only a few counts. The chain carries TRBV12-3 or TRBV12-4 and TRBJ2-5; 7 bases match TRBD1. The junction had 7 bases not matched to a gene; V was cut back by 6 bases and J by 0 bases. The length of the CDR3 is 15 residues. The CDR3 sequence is CASRPRGQYQETQYF. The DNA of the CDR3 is TGTGCCAGCAGGCCACGGGGACAGTACCAAGAGACCCAGTACTTC.

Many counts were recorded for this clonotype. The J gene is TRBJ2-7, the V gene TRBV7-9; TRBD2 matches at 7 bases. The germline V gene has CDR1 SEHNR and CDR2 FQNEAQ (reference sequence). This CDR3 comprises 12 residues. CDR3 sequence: CATQAGSYEQYF. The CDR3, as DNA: TGTGCGACCCAAGCGGGATCCTACGAGCAGTACTTC.

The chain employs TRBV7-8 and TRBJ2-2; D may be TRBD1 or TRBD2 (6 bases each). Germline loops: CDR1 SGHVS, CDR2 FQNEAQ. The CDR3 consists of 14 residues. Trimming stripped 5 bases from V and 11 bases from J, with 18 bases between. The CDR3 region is CASSQGGFTYELFF. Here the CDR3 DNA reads TGTGCCAGCAGCCAAGGGGGGTTCACCTACGAGCTGTTTTTT.

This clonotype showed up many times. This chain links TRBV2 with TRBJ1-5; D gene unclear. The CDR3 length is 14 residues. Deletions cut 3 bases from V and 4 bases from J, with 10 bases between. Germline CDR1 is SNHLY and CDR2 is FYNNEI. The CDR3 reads CASSDVTANQPQHF. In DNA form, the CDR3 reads TGTGCCAGCAGTGATGTCACAGCAAATCAGCCCCAGCATTTT.

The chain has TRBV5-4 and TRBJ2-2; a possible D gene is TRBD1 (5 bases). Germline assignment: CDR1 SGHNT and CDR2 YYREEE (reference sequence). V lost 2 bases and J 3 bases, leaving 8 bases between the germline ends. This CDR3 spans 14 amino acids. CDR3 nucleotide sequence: TGTGCCAGCAGCTTTGACAGATACACCGGGGAGCTGTTTTTT. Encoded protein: CASSFDRYTGELFF.

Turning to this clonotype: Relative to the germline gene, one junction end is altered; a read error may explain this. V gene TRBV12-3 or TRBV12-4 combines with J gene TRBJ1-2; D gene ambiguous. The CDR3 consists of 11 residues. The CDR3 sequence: CASGLGYGYTF. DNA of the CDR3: TGTGCCAGCGGTTTAGGGTACGGCTACACCTTC.

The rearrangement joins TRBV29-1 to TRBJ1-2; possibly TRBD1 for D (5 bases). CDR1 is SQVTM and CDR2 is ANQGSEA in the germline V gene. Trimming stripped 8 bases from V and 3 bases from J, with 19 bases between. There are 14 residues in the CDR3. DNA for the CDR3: TGCAGCTTGGCGCAGGGTCACGGTGACTATGGCTACACCTTC. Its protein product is CSLAQGHGDYGYTF. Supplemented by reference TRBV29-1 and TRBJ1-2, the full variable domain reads SAVISQKPSRDICQRGTSLTIQCQVDSQVTMMFWYRQQPGQSLTLIATANQGSEATYESGFVIDKFPISRPNLTFSTLTVSNMSPEDSSIYLCSLAQGHGDYGYTFGSGTRLTVV.

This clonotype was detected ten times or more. CDR3 coding DNA: TGTGCCATCAGTGAAAATGTCCTCACGGCGGAGACCCAGTACTTC. This codes for CAISENVLTAETQYF. The chain is built from TRBV10-3 and TRBJ2-5; D not certain. Trimming pared 3 bases from V and 5 bases from J, leaving 16 bases between. The germline V gene encodes CDR1 ENHRY and CDR2 SYGVKD. The CDR3 is 15 amino acids.

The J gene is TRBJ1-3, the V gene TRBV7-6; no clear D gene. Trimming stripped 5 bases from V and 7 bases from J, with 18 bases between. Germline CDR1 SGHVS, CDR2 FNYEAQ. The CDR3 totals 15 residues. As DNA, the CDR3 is TGTGCCAGCAGCCGGTCTAACGCTCTGGACAACACCATATATTTT. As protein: CASSRSNALDNTIYF.

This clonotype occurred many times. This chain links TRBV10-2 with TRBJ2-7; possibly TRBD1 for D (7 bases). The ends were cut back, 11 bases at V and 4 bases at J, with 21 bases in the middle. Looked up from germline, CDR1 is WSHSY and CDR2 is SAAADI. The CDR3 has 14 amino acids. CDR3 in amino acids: CAAGGGTEFYEQYF. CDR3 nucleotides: TGCGCCGCCGGGGGTGGGACAGAGTTTTACGAGCAGTACTTC.

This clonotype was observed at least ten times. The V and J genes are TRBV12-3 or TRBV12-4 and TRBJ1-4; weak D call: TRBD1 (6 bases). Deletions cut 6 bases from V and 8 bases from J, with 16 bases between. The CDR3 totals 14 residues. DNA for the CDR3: TGTGCCAGCAGGCCTGGGGGGCTACGGGAAAAACTGTTTTTT. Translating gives CASRPGGLREKLFF.

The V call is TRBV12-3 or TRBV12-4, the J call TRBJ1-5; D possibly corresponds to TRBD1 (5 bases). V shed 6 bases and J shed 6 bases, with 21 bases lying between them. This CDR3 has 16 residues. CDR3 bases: TGTGCCAGCAGCCTATCCTTGGACACGGCCCTTCAGCCCCAGCATTTT. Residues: CASSLSLDTALQPQHF.

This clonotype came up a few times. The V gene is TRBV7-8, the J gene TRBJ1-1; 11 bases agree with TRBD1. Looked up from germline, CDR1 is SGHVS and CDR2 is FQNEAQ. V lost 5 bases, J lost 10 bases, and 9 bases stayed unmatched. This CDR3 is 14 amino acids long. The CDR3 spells CASSMGQGDRGAFF. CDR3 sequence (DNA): TGTGCCAGCAGCATGGGACAGGGGGATAGGGGAGCTTTCTTT.

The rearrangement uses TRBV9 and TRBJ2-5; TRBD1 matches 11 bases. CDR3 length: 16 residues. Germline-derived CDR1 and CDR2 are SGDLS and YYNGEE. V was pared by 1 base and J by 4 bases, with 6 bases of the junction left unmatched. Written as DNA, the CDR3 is TGTGCCAGCAGCGTATATGGACAGGGGGCAGGAGAGACCCAGTACTTC. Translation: CASSVYGQGAGETQYF.

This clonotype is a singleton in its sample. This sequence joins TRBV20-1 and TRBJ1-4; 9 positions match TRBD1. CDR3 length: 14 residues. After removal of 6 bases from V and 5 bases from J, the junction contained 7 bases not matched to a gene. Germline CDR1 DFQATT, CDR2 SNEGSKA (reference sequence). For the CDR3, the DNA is TGCAGTGCGCAAGGCGGGACAGGGAATGAAAAACTGTTTTTT. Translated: CSAQGGTGNEKLFF.

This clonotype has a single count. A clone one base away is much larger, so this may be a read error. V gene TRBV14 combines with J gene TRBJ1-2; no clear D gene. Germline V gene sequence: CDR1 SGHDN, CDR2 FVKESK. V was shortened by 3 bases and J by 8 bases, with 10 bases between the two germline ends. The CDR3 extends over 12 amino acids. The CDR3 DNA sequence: TGTGCCAGCAGCCACCGCAACGGCGGCTACACCTTC. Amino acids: CASSHRNGGYTF. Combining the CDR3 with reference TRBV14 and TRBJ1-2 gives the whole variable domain EAGVTQFPSHSVIEKGQTVTLRCDPISGHDNLYWYRRVMGKEIKFLLHFVKESKQDESGMPNNRFLAERTGGTYSTLKVQPAELEDSGVYFCASSHRNGGYTFGSGTRLTVV.

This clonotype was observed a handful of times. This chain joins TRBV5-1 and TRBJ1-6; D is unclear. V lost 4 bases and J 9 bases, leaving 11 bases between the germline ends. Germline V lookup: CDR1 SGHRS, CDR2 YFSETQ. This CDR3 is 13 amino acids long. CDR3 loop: CASSSIRGSPLHF. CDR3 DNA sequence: TGCGCCAGCAGCAGCATTCGAGGTTCACCCCTCCACTTT.

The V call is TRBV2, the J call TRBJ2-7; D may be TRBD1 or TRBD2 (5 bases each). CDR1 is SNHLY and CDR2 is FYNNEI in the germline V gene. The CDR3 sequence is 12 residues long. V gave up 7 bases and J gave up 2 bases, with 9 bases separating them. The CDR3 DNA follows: TGTGCCAGCAAAGAGGGGCCCTACGAGCAGTACTTC. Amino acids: CASKEGPYEQYF.